This T cell receptor beta chain derives from a study of cytomegalovirus exposure and HLA in healthy donors. On this clone itself: The antigen is undetermined.

The method was immunoSEQ multiplex PCR; TCRdb's version includes in-frame clones alone and lacks a portion of them. The sample yields about 240,000 clones, approximately 87% seen once. Findings of the study overall: The listing of 150 to 200 TCR beta chains classed them as cytomegalovirus-associated. Reports credit the classifier with highly specific, highly sensitive diagnosis of cytomegalovirus status. Across donors, most TCRs were seen rarely, yet some public ones were widespread.

Separate from the approximately 700-subject first cohort was the approximately 130-subject validation cohort, to which the donors belonged. The TCR originated in a man younger than 35 in good health and CMV-seronegative. Sequencing was done on a sample of PBMCs.

CDR3 residues: CASSLGQGSSYEQYF. The CDR3 coding sequence is TGTGCCAGTAGTTTAGGGCAGGGGAGCTCCTACGAGCAGTACTTC. The gene calls are TRBV19 and TRBJ2-7, with a weak D call TRBD1 (6 bases). The germline CDR1 and CDR2 sequences are LNHDA and SQIVND (reference sequence). The CDR3 is made up of 15 amino acids. The V end was cut by 5 bases, the J end by 0 bases, with 14 bases between.